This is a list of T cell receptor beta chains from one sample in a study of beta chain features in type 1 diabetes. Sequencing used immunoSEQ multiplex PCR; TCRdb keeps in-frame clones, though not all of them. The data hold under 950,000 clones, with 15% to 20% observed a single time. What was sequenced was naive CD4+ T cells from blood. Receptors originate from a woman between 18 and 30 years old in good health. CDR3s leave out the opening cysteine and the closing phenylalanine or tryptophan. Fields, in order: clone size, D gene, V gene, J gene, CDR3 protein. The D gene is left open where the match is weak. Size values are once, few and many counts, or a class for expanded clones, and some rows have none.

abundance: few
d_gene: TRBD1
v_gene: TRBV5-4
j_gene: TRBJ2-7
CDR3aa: ASSLLRDRGTLSYEQY

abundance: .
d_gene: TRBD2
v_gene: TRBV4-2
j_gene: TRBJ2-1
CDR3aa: ASSQEPGLAGVRDEQF

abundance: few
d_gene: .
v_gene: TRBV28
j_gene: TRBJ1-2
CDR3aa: ASSAGVDYGYT

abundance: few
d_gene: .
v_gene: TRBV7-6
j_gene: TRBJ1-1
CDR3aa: ASSFGLRDSLVLWNTEAF

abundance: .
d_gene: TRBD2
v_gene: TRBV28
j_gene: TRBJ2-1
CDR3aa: ASTDDGGRLDNEQF

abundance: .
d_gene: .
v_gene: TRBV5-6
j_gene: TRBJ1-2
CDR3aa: ASSLAGTNYGYT

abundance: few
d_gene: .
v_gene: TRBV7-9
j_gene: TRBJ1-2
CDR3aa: ASSPLPGEGYT

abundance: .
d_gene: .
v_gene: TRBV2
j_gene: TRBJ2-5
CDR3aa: ASGEAGRTQY

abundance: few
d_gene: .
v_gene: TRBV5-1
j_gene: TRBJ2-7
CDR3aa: ASCIRDGAYEQY

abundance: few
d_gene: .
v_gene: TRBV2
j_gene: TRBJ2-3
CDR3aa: ASSGEVSDTQY

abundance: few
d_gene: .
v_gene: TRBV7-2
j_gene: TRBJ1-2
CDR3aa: ASSLGTLVYGYT

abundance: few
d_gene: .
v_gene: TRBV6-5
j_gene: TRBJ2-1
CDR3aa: ASSYSYSYEQF

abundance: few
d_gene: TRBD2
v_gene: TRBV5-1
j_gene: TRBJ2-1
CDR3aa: ASSAWASGIDEQF

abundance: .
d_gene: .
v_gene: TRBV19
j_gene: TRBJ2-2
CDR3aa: ASSTGRGGGELF

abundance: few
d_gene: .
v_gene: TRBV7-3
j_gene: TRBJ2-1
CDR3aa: ASSTTGGGRRGQF

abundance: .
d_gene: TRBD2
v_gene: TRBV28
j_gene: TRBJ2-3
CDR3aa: ASRLAGDTDTQY

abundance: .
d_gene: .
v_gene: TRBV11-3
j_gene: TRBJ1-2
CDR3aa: ASSPGWSNYGYT

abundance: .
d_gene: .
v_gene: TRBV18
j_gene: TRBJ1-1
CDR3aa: ASSPPGSPTQGLSEAF

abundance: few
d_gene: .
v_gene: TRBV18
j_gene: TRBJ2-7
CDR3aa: ASSLRTGSSYEQY

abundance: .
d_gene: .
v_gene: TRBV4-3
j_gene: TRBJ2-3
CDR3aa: ASSQGSGHTDTQY

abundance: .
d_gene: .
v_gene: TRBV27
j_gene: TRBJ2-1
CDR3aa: ASSLYDEQF

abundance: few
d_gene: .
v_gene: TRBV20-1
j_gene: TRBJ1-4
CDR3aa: SAGRTQKLF

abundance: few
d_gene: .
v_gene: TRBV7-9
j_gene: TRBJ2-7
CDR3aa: ASSFSVSLEQY

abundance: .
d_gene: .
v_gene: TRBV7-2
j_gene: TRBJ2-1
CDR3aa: ASSLAFNLVLIYNEQF

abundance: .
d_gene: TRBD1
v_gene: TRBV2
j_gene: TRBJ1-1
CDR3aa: ASMGQGVNAF

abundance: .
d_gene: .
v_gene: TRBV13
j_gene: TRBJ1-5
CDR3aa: ASSLNISGKFGQPQH

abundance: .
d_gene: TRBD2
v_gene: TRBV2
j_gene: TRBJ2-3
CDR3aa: ASSESGRGTDTQY

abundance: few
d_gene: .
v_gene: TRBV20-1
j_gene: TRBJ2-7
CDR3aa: SAREYDEQY

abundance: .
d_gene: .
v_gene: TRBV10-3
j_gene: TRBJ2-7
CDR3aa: ATFGVGSYEQY

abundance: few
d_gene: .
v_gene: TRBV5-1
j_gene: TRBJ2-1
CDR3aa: ASSPTSYNEQF

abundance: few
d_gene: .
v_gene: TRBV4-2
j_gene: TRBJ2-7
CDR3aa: ASSQEWREVNYEQY

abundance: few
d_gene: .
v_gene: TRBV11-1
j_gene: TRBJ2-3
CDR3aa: ASSPRASTQY

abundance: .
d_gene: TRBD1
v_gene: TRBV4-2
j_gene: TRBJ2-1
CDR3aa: TSSHKTGTGGPRMDNEQF

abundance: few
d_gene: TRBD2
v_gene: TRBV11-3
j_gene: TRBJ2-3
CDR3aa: ASSLGGRADTQY

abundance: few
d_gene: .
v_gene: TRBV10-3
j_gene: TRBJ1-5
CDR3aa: AISEWEGQPQH

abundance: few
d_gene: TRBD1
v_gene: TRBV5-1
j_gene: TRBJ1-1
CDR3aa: ASSSTGGKSEAF

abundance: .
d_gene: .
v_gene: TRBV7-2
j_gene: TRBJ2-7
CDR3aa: ASSFITQGGGEQY

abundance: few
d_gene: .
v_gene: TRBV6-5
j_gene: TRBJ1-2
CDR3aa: ASSRDLYGYT

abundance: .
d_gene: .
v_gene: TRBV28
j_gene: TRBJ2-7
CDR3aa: ATRDSSYEQY

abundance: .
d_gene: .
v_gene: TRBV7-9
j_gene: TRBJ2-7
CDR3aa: ASSLDGGGTVRYEQY

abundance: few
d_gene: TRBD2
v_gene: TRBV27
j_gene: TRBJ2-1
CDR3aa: ASSLIAGSSYEQF

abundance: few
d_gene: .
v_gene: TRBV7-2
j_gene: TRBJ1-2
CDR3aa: ASSVGENYGYT

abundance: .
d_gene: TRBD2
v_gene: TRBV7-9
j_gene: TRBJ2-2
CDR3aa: ASSPFGGGTGELF

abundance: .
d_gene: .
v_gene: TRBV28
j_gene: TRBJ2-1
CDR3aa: ASSFTTSNEQF

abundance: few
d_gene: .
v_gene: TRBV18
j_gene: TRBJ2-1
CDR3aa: ASSPGGTPRNEQF

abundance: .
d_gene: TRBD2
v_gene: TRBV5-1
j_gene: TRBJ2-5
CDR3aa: ASSLTSVQETQY

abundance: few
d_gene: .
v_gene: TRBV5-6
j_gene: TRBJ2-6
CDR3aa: ASSAGNWGANVLT

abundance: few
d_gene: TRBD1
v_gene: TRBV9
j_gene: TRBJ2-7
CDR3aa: ASSVEGQSYEQY

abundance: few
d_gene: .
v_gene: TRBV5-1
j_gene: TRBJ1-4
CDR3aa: ASNDGISEKLF

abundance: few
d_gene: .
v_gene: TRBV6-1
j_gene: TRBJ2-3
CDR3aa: ASSAGPGGPSTDTQY

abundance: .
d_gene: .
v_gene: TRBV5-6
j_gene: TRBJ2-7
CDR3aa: ASSSVNSYEQY

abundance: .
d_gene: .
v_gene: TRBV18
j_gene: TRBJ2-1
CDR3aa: ASSPLLSGQELF

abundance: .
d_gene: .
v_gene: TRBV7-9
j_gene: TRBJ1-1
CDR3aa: ASSSGRDFLNTEAF

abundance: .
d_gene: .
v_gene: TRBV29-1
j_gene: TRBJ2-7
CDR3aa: SVGAAYEQY

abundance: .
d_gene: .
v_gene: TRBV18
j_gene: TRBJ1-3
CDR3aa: ASSPSSRGYSGNTIY

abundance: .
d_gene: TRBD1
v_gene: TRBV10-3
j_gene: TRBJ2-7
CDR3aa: AISTGTVKGFYEQY

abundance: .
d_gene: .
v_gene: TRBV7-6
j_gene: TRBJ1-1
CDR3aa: ASSLWGNTEAF

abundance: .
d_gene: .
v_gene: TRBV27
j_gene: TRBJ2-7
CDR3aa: ASSLAYGFIYEQY

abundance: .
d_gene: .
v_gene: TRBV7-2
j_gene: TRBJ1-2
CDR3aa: ASSLGGRGGYT